The next 8 T cell receptor beta chains were all read from a single sample in a study of vaccination and CD4 T cells after COVID-19. Their antigens remain unidentified. Sequencing of DNA taken from cultured CD4+ T cells relied on the Oncomine TCR Beta short-read assay. It was cultured CD4+ T cells from which genomic DNA was extracted. From the PCR reads, TCRdb called clonotypes with MiXCR, one entry per CDR3 protein. Of several thousand distinct CDR3 sequences detected, 33% appear once; the ten largest clones hold 35% to 40%. Treatment given: roughly 11-day PBMC culture with coronavirus spike peptide pools or control peptides (ViraFEST assay). An unexposed donor provided the CD4+ T cells, which were collected before the COVID-19 pandemic (2011-2018). Sequencing used CD4+ T cells from blood, cultured in vitro. All receptors come from a human donor in good health.

The gene calls are TRBV4-3 and TRBJ2-3; D might be TRBD2 (6 bases). The V end was cut by 0 bases, the J end by 5 bases, with 15 bases between. CDR3 size: 16 residues. The germline gives CDR1 LGHNA, CDR2 YSLEER. The DNA of the CDR3 is TGCGCCAGCAGCCAAGAACCTAGCGTAACACAAGATACGCAGTATTTT. Translated: CASSQEPSVTQDTQYF.

V and J are TRBV18 and TRBJ1-1; 7 bases map to TRBD1. The CDR3 contains 15 residues. CDR1 KGHSH and CDR2 LQKENI come from the germline V gene. The V gene end was trimmed by 1 base and the J gene end by 4 bases; junction bases not matched to a gene: 6. The CDR3 nucleotides read TGTGCCAGCTCACCACAGGGGGCTCTTTCCACTGAAGCTTTCTTT. It translates to CASSPQGALSTEAFF.

This chain links TRBV29-1 with TRBJ2-5, with D possibly being TRBD2 (6 bases). This CDR3 contains 14 residues. V was pared by 0 bases and J by 0 bases, with 8 bases between. CDR1 and CDR2 from the germline V gene are SQVTM and ANQGSEA. In nucleotides, the CDR3 is TGCAGCGTTGAAGATGGGGGGTACCAAGAGACCCAGTACTTC. This translates into CSVEDGGYQETQYF.

V and J are TRBV20-1 and TRBJ2-3; 9 positions agree with TRBD2. Germline V gene sequence: CDR1 DFQATT, CDR2 SNEGSKA (reference sequence). V shed 1 base and J 4 bases; nucleotides not matched to a gene: 15. CDR3 length: 18 amino acids. CDR3 DNA: TGCAGTGCTAGAGGTTTCTTACCGATAGCGGGAGCAGCAGATACGCAGTATTTT. This sequence encodes CSARGFLPIAGAADTQYF.

For this clonotype: It is unclear where the CDR3 begins or ends on the DNA, so no DNA is shown, and the CDR3 is as TCRdb lists it. The chain recombines TRBV2 with TRBJ1-6. The CDR3 is 13 amino acids in total, end residues counted. In germline, CDR1 is SNHLY, CDR2 FYNNEI. The chain's CDR3 is CASILDLLSSLHF.

This chain joins TRBV15 and TRBJ1-2, with 9 bases identical to TRBD1. Unmatched junction bases numbered 8, after V lost 1 base and J lost 8 bases. This CDR3 has 15 residues. The germline CDR1 and CDR2 sequences are LNHNV and YYDKDF (reference sequence). The CDR3 spells CATSRGGDRARGYTF. The CDR3 DNA reads as TGTGCCACCAGCAGAGGCGGGGACAGGGCTCGGGGCTACACCTTC. Full variable domain (missing parts from reference TRBV15 and TRBJ1-2): DAMVIQNPRYQVTQFGKPVTLSCSQTLNHNVMYWYQQKSSQAPKLLFHYYDKDFNNEADTPDNFQSRRPNTSFCFLDIRSPGLGDTAMYLCATSRGGDRARGYTFGSGTRLTVV.

The V call is TRBV9, the J call TRBJ2-2; no reliable D call. Germline assignment: CDR1 SGDLS and CDR2 YYNGEE. Trimming pared 4 bases from V and 4 bases from J, leaving 11 bases between. The CDR3 extends over 14 amino acids. CDR3 sequence reads: CASSLSPLTGELFF. The CDR3 DNA reads TGTGCCAGCAGCCTCTCCCCGCTCACCGGGGAGCTGTTTTTT.

The V call is TRBV12-3 or TRBV12-4, the J call TRBJ2-1; 12 bases line up with TRBD2. The CDR3 loop spans 15 amino acids. Trimming removed 3 bases from V and 9 bases from J; junction bases left unmatched: 6. CDR3 bases: TGTGCCAGCAGTTTGACTAGCGGGAGCCCTAGTGAGCAGTTCTTC. The encoded protein is CASSLTSGSPSEQFF.